The TCR beta chain under discussion was sequenced for a study of blood T cell repertoires in COVID-19. Study information: COVID-19 samples, acute and convalescent, were from the United States, Italy and Spain.

Under the authors' procedure: Counts of nucleated cells, estimated from reference gene primer amplification, were obtained. Data came from immunoSEQ multiplex PCR; TCRdb stores just in-frame clones and leaves some out. D and trimming come from the DNA, and the V and J calls and clone size come from that table. The table has some 260,000 clones, around 85% seen once; the top ten hold under 4.5%. This receptor was identified in a woman aged 35 to 49 with active or convalescent COVID-19. The specimen was peripheral blood.

The CDR3 DNA is TGCAGCGTTGAAGCGCAGGGGATGAGCTACACCTTC. Protein sequence: CSVEAQGMSYTF. The chain carries TRBV29-1 and TRBJ1-2; TRBD1 might be the D (6 bases). The CDR3 length is 12 residues. Trimming shortened V by 1 base and J by 9 bases, and 12 bases separated the two germline ends. Per the germline V gene, CDR1 is SQVTM and CDR2 is ANQGSEA.